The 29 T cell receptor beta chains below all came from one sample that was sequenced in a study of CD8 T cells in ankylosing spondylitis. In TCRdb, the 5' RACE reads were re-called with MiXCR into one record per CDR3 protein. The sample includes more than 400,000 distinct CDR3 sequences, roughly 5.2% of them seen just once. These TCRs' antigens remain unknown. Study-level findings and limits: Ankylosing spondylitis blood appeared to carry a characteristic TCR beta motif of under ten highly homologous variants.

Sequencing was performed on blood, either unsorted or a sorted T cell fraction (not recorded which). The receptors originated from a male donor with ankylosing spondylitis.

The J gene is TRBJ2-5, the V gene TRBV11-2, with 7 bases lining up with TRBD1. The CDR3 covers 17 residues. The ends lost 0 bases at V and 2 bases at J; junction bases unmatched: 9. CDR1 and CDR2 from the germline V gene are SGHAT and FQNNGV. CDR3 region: CASSLDRQGRWQETQYF. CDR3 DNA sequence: TGTGCCAGCAGCTTAGACCGACAGGGTCGGTGGCAAGAGACCCAGTACTTC.

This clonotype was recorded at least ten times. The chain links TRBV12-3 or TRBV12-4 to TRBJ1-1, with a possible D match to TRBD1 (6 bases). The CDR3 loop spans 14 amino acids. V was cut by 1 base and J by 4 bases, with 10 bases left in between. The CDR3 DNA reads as TGTGCCAGCAGTTTAGGGGGGGGCGTCACTGAAGCTTTCTTT. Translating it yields CASSLGGGVTEAFF.

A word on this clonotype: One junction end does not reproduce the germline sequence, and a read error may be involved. The CDR3 protein is CASSPGTGVPSGNF. CDR3 in DNA: TGTGCCAGCAGCCCCGGGACAGGGGTCCCGTCGGGTAACTTC. This chain uses TRBV7-2 with TRBJ2-5; TRBD1 aligns across 10 bases. The V gene's germline CDR1 is SGHTA and CDR2 FQGNSA. The CDR3 spans 14 residues.

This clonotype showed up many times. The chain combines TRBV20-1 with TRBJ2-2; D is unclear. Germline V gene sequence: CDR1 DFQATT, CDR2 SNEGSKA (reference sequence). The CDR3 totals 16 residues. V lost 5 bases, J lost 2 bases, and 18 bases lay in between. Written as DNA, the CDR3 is TGCAGTGCTGAAGAACCGGGTCCCTCAAACACCGGGGAGCTGTTTTTT. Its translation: CSAEEPGPSNTGELFF.

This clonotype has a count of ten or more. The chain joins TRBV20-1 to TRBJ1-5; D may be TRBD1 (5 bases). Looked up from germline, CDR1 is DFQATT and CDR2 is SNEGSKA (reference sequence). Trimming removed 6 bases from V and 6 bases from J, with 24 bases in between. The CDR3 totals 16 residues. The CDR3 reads CSALPARSGGLQPQHF. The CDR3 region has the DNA TGCAGTGCCCTTCCTGCCCGTTCTGGGGGACTTCAGCCCCAGCATTTT.

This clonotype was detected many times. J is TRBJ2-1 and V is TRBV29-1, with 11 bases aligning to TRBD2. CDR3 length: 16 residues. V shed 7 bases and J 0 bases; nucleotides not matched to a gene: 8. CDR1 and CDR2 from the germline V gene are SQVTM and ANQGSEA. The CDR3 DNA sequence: TGCAGCGGGGGGCTACTAGCGGGGGTCTCCTACAATGAGCAGTTCTTC. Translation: CSGGLLAGVSYNEQFF.

The CDR3 DNA is TGTGCCAGCAGCTGGTCTCAGGAGCCAGATACGCAGTATTTT. Its translation is CASSWSQEPDTQYF. The V and J genes are TRBV5-5 and TRBJ2-3; D remains ambiguous. V lost 3 bases and J lost 4, with 12 bases in between. This CDR3 contains 14 residues. Germline assignment: CDR1 SGHKS and CDR2 YYEKEE (reference sequence).

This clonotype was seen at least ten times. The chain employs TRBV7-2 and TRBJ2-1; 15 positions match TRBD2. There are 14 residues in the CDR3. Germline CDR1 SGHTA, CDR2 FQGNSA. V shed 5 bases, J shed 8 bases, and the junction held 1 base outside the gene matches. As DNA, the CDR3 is TGTGCCAGCAGCCGGACTAGCGGGGGGGATGAGCAGTTCTTC. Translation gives CASSRTSGGDEQFF.

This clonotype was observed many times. This chain's CDR3 is CASRSPVWDRDNEQFF. The CDR3 DNA reads TGTGCCAGCAGATCCCCCGTGTGGGACAGGGACAATGAGCAGTTCTTC. The rearrangement uses TRBV6-1 and TRBJ2-1; TRBD1 agrees at 9 bases. This CDR3 comprises 16 residues. V lost 6 bases to trimming and J lost 5 bases; unmatched junction nucleotides: 11. From germline, CDR1 is MNHNS and CDR2 SASEGT.

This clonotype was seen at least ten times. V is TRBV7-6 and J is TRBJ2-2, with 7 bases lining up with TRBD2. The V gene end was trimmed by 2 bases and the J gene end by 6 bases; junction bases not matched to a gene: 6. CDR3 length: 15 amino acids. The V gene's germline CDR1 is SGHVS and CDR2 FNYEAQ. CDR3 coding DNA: TGTGCCAGCAGCTTAATGGGAGGGGCCCCCGGGGAGCTGTTTTTT. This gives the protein CASSLMGGAPGELFF.

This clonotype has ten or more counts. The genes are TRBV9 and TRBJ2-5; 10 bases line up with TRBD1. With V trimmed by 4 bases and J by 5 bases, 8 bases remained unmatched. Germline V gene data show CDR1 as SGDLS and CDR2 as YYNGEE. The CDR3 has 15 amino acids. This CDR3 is CASSSGGTGVETQYF. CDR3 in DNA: TGTGCCAGCAGCTCGGGGGGGACAGGGGTCGAGACCCAGTACTTC.

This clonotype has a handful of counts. The CDR3 nucleotides read TGCAGTGCTAGCGGGGGCGCCAACAATGAGCAGTTCTTC. It encodes CSASGGANNEQFF. The chain carries TRBV20-1 and TRBJ2-1, with D tentatively TRBD1 or TRBD2 (6 bases each). V dropped 3 bases and J dropped 5 bases, with 11 bases sitting between them. The CDR3 consists of 13 residues. Germline assignment: CDR1 DFQATT and CDR2 SNEGSKA (reference sequence).

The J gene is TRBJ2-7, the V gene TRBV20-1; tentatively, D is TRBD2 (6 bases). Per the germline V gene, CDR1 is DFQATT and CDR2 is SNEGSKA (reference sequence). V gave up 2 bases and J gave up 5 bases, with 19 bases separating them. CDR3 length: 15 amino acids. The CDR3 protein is CSARNPRENAHEQYF. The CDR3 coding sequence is TGCAGTGCTAGAAACCCGCGGGAAAACGCCCACGAGCAGTACTTC.

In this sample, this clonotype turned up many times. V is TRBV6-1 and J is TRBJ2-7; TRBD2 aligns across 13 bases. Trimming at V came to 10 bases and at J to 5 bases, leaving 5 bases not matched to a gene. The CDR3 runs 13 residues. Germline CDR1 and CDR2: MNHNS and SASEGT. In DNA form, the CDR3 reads TGTGCCACCCGACTAGCGGGAGGCCACGAGCAGTACTTC. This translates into CATRLAGGHEQYF.

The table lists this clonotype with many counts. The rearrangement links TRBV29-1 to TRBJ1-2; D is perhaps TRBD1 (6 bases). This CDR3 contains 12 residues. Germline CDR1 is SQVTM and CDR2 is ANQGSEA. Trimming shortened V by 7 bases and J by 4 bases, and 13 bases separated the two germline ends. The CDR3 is CSAFRDTYGYTF. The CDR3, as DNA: TGCAGCGCTTTCCGGGACACCTATGGCTACACCTTC.

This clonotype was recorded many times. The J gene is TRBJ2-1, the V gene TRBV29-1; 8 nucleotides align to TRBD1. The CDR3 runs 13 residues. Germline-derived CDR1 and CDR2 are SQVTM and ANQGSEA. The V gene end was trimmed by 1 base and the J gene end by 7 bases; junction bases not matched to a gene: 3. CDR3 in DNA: TGCAGCGTTGAAGGAACAGGGGGGAATGAGCAGTTCTTC. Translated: CSVEGTGGNEQFF.

Written as DNA, the CDR3 is TGCGCCAGCAGCTTGGGGCCTCTAGCGGGAGGGAGGAGCAATGAGCAGTTCTTC. It yields the protein CASSLGPLAGGRSNEQFF. The chain joins TRBV5-1 to TRBJ2-1; TRBD2 matches 12 bases. This CDR3 contains 18 residues. Germline V gene data show CDR1 as SGHRS and CDR2 as YFSETQ. V shed 0 bases, J shed 6 bases, and the junction held 10 bases outside the gene matches.

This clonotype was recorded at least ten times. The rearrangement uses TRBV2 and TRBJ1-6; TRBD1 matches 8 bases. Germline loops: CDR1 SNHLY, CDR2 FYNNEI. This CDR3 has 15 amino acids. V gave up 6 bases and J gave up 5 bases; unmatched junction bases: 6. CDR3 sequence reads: CASRKETGDNSPLHF. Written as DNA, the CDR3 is TGTGCCAGCAGAAAAGAGACAGGGGATAATTCACCCCTCCACTTT.

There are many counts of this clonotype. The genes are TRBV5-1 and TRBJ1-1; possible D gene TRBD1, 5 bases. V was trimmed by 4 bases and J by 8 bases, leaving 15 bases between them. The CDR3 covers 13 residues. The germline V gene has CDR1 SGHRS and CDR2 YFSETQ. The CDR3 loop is CASSPGTPVEAFF. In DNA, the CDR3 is TGCGCCAGCAGCCCAGGGACTCCCGTAGAAGCTTTCTTT.

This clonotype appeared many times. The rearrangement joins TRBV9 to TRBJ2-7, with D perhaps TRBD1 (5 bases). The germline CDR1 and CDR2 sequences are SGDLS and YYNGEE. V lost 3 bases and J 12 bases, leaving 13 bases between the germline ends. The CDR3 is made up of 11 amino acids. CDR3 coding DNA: TGTGCCAGCAGCGAGGGGAATGTTCTGTACTTC. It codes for CASSEGNVLYF.

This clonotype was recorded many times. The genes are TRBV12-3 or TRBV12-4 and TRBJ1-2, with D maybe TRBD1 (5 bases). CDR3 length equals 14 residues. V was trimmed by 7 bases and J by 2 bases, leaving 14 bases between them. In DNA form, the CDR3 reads TGTGCCAGCACCCCCCGGGGGGGGAACTATGGCTACACCTTC. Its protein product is CASTPRGGNYGYTF.

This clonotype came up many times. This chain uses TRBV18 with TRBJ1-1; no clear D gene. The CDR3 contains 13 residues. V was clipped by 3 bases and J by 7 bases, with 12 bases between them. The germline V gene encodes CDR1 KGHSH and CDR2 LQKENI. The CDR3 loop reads CASSPTTVNEAFF. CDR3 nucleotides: TGTGCCAGCTCACCCACGACCGTGAATGAAGCTTTCTTT.

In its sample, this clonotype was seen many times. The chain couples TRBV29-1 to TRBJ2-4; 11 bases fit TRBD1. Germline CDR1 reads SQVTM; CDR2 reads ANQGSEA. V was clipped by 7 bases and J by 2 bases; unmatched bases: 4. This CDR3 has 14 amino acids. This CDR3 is CSAGQGASKNIQYF. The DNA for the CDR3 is TGCAGCGCCGGACAGGGGGCGTCCAAAAACATTCAGTACTTC.

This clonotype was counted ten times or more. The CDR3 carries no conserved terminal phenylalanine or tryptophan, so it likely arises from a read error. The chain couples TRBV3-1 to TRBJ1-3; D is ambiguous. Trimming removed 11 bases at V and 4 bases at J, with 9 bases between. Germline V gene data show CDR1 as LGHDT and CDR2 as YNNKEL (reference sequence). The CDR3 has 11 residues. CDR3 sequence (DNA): TGTGCCGCCGGTACGGGAAACACCATATATTGT. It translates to CAAGTGNTIYC.

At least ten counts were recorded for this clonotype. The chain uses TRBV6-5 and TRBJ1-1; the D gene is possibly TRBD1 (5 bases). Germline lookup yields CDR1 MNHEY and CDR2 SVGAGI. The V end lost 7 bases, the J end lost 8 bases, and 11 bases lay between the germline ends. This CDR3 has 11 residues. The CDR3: CASILGEEAFF. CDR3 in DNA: TGTGCCAGCATATTAGGGGAGGAAGCTTTCTTT.

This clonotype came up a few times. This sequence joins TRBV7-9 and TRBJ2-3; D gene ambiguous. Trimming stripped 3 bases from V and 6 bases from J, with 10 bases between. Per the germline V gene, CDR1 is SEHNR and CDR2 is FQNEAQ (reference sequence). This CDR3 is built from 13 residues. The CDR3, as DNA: TGTGCCAGCAGCTTTATTTCAGTCGATACGCAGTATTTT. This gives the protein CASSFISVDTQYF.

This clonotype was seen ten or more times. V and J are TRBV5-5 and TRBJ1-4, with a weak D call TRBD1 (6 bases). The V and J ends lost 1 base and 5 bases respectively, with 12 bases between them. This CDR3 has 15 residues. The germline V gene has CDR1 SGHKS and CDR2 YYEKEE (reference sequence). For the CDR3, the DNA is TGTGCCAGCAGCTTGTTGGGGACAAAGAATGAAAAACTGTTTTTT. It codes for CASSLLGTKNEKLFF.

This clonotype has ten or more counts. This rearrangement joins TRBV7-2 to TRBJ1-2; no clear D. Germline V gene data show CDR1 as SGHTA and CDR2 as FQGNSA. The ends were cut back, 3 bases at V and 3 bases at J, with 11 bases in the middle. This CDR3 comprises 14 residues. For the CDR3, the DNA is TGTGCCAGCAGCTTTCCCTCGAGGCACTATGGCTACACCTTC. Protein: CASSFPSRHYGYTF.

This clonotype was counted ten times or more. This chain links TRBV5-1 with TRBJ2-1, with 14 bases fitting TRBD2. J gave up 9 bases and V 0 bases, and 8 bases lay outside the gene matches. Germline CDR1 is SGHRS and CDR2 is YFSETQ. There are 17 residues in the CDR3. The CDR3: CASSLGLAGGQSSEQFF. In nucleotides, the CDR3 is TGCGCCAGCAGCTTGGGACTAGCGGGGGGGCAAAGCAGTGAGCAGTTCTTC.